A selection of T cell receptor beta chains follows, all from one sample in a study of post-analysis software for immune sequencing data. One entry per CDR3 protein, called by TCRdb with MiXCR from the PCR reads. The sample shows roughly 410,000 distinct CDR3 sequences, roughly 38% of them seen only once. The sequenced sample was blood. The receptors stem from a girl aged 5-17 years with multiple sclerosis. Each CDR3 is given with its conserved first and last residue. The D gene is left open where the match is weak.

TRBV11-3 | . | CASSLADPFDYEQYF
TRBV4-3 | . | CASSQEFETTEAFF
TRBV5-1 | TRBD1 | CASSLRQGDNSPLHF
TRBV18 | TRBD2 | CASPQLAGEFNEQFF
TRBV5-1 | TRBD2 | CASSLTGGPWEQYF
TRBV5-6 | . | CASSFSANTGELFF
TRBV7-8 | . | CASTKDRWNEQFF
TRBV4-1 | . | CASSHSMARGEQYF
TRBV24-1 | TRBD1 | CATSDSDRGSYNEQFF
TRBV9 | . | CASSVESDTQYF
TRBV5-8 | TRBD1 | CASSLVRPWQQGGNYGYTF
TRBV7-3 | TRBD2 | CASSLDVGGGITDTQYF
TRBV5-8 | . | CASSSRGAEETQYF
TRBV7-9 | . | CASSPVRGYEKLFF
TRBV11-2 | . | CASSYPGRHEQYF
TRBV6-5 | TRBD2 | CASSYSGTNYNEQFF
TRBV7-3 | . | CASSPLPGVGETQYF
TRBV4-1 | . | CASSQSFRRTSPEAFF
TRBV5-6 | TRBD1 | CASSSGQNFYNEQFF
TRBV29-1 | . | CSVEMWRGTDTQYF
TRBV7-2 | . | CASSLVAQETQYF
TRBV13 | . | CASSKGLRGNQPQHF
TRBV19 | . | CASSIGNTEAFF
TRBV20-1 | . | CSARADAPNEQFF
TRBV9 | . | CASSVGRGLSTDTQYF
TRBV9 | TRBD1 | CASSDTGGPGQPQHF
TRBV12-3/TRBV12-4 | . | CASSPTGQLNTEAFF
TRBV4-1 | . | CASSQATGMNTEAFF
TRBV12-3/TRBV12-4 | . | CASSLGTEAFF
TRBV7-2 | TRBD1 | CASSLVGSGGYEQYF
TRBV3-1 | . | CASSPPGGSNQPQHF
TRBV29-1 | TRBD1 | CSVVIGDSPNSPLHF
TRBV20-1 | TRBD2 | CSAQPGTSGKYEQFF
TRBV28 | TRBD2 | CASSLNPWTSGGQGETQYF
TRBV6-2/TRBV6-3 | TRBD1 | CASSDRQGTNIQYF
TRBV7-8 | . | CASSLRAGSNEKLFF
TRBV5-1 | . | CASSSSGAKSTEAFF
TRBV25-1 | . | CASSGGVRYETQYF
TRBV15 | TRBD2 | CATSKVTSGSYEQYF
TRBV20-1 | TRBD1 | CSAEAPGQASNEQYF
TRBV7-9 | TRBD2 | CASSLPPGTSGFTDTQYF
TRBV20-1 | TRBD1 | CSARSGTGGSEQYF
TRBV7-9 | . | CASSSDGESSYEQYF
TRBV5-1 | . | CASSTVRQVINTEAFF
TRBV18 | . | CASSPTRQEYNEQFF
TRBV4-3 | TRBD2 | CASSQVAGGYNEQFF
TRBV6-5 | . | CASSPRQASNQPQHF
TRBV29-1 | . | CSATKRGSQGLSDNEQFF
TRBV4-3 | TRBD1 | CASSQSNDRVYNEQFF
TRBV12-3/TRBV12-4 | TRBD2 | CASSFLAGSTDTQYF
TRBV7-2 | TRBD1 | CASSLGPGQGEYEQYF
TRBV5-1 | . | CARRGARRKFF
TRBV12-3/TRBV12-4 | . | CASSLGFELFF
TRBV11-2 | . | CASSFWGQTNTEAFF
TRBV4-2 | TRBD2 | CASSPRFGGIAGIDTQYF
TRBV4-3 | . | CASSQDRLAGMNTEAFF
TRBV4-1 | . | CASSQSGLNNEQCF
TRBV5-1 | . | CASSLAGDTTQYF
TRBV6-6 | . | CASSFPAGAGYGYTF
TRBV5-1 | TRBD1 | CASSSGGVGEKLFF